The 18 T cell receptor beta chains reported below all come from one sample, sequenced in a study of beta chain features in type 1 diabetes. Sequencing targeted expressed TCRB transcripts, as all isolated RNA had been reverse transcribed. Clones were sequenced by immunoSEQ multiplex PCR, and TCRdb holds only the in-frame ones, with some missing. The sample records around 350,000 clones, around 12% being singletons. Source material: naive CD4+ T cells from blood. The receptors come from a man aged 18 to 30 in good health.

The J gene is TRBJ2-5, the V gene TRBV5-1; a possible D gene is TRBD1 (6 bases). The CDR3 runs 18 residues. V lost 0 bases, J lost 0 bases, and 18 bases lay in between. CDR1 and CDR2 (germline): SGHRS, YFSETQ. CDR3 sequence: CASSLAHLGQKYQETQYF. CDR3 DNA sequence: TGCGCCAGCAGCTTGGCCCATTTGGGACAAAAGTACCAAGAGACCCAGTACTTC.

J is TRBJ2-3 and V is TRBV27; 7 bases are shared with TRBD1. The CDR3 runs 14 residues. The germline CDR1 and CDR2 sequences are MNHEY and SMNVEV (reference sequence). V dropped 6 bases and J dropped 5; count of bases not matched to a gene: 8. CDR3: CASRELTGLDTQYF. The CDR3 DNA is TGTGCCAGCAGGGAATTGACAGGGTTAGATACGCAGTATTTT.

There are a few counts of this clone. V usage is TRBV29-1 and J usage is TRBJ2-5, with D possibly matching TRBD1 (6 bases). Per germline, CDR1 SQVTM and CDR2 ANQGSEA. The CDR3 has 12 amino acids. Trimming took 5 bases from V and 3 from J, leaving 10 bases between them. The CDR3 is CSVKQGKETQYF. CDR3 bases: TGCAGCGTTAAACAGGGTAAAGAGACCCAGTACTTC. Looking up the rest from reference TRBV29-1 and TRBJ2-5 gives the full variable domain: SAVISQKPSRDICQRGTSLTIQCQVDSQVTMMFWYRQQPGQSLTLIATANQGSEATYESGFVIDKFPISRPNLTFSTLTVSNMSPEDSSIYLCSVKQGKETQYFGPGTRLLVL.

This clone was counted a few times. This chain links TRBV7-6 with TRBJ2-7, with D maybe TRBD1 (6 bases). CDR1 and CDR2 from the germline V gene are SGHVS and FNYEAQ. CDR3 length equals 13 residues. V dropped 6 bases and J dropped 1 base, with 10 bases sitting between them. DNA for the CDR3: TGTGCCAGCAGTTCTACAGGGTCCTACGAGCAGTACTTC. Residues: CASSSTGSYEQYF.

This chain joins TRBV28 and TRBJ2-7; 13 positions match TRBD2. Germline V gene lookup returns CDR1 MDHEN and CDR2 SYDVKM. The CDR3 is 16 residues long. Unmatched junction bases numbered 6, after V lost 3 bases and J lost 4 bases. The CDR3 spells CASSFTRLAGGYEQYF. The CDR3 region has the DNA TGTGCCAGCAGTTTCACCCGACTAGCGGGAGGATACGAGCAGTACTTC.

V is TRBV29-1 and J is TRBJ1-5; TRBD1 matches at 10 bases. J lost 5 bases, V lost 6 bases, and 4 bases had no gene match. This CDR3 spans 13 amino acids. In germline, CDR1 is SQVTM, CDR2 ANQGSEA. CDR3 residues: CSVTGTGDQPQHF. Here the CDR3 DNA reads TGCAGCGTAACCGGGACAGGGGATCAGCCCCAGCATTTT.

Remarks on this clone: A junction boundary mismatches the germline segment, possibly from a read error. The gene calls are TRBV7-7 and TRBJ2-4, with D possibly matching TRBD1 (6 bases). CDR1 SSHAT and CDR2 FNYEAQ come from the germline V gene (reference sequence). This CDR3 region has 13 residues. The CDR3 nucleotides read TGTGCTAGCAGCGAGGGAACAGGGAACATTCAGTACTTC. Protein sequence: CASSEGTGNIQYF.

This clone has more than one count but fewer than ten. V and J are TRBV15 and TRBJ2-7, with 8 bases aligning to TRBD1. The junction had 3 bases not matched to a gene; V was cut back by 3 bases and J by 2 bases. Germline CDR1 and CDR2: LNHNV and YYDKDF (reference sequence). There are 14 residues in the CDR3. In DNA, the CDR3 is TGTGCCACCAGCAGGGTGACAGGGGCCTACGAGCAGTACTTC. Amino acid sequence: CATSRVTGAYEQYF.

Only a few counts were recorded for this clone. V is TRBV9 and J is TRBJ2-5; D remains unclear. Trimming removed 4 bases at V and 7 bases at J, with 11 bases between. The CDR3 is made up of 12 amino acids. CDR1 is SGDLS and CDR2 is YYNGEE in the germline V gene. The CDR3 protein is CASSTYTGTQYF. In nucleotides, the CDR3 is TGTGCCAGCAGCACATACACGGGGACCCAGTACTTC.

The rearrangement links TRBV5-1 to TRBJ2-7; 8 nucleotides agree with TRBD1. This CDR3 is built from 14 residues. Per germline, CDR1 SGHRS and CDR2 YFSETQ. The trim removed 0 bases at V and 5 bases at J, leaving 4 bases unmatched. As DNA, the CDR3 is TGCGCCAGCAGCTTGGACGGACAGGGAAACGAGCAGTACTTC. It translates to CASSLDGQGNEQYF.

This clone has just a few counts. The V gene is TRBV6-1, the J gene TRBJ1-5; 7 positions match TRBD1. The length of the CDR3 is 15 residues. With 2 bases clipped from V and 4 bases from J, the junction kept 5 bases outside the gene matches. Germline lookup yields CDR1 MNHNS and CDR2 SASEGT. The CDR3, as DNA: TGTGCCAGCAGTGAACACCGGGACAGAAATCAGCCCCAGCATTTT. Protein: CASSEHRDRNQPQHF.

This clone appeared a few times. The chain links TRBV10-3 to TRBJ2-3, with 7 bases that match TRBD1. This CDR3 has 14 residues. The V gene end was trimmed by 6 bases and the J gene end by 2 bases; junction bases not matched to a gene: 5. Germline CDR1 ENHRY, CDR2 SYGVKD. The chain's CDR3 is CAISRQGSTDTQYF. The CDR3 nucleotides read TGTGCCATCAGCCGACAGGGTTCCACAGATACGCAGTATTTT.

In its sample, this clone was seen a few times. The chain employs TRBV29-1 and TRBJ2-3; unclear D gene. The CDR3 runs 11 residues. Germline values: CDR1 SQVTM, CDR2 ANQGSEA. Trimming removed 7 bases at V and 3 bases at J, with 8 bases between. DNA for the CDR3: TGCAGCGCTTCTCCGACAGATACGCAGTATTTT. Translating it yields CSASPTDTQYF.

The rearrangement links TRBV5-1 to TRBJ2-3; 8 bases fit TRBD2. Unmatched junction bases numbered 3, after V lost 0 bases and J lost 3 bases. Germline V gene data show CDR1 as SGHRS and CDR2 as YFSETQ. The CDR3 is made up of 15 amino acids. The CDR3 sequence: CASSLAASGTDTQYF. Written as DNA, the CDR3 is TGCGCCAGCAGCTTGGCAGCTAGCGGGACAGATACGCAGTATTTT.

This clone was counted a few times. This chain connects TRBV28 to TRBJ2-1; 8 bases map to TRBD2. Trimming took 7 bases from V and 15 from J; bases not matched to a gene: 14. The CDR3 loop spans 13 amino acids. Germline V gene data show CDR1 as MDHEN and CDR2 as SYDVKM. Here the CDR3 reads CASISRTSGRLFF. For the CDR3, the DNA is TGTGCCAGCATCTCTCGTACCAGCGGGAGATTGTTCTTC.

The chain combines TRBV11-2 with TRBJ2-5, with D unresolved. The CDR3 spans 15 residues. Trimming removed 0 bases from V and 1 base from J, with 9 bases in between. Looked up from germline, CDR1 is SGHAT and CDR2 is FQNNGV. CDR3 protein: CASSLELRFQETQYF. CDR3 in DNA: TGTGCCAGCAGCTTAGAGTTGCGGTTCCAAGAGACCCAGTACTTC.

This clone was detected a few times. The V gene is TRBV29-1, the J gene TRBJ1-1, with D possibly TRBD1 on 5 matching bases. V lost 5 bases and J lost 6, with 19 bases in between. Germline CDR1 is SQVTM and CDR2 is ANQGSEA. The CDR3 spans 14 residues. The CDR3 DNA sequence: TGCAGCGTTTACCGCATCAGCGGGGCGGCTGAAGCTTTCTTT. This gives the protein CSVYRISGAAEAFF.

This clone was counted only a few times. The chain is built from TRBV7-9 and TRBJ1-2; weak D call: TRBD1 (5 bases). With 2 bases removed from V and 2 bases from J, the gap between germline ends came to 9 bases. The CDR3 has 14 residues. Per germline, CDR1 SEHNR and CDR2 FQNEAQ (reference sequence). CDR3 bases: TGTGCCAGCAGCTTATTTCAGGGAAACTATGGCTACACCTTC. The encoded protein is CASSLFQGNYGYTF.